This T cell receptor (beta chain) was obtained from a study of metastatic and nonmetastatic thyroid tumors (TCRdb year 2020). Regarding the research as a whole: For patients with malignant and with benign thyroid disease, the researchers compared repertoires between peripheral blood samples and tumor or nodule tissue samples. What the research found in general, with its limitations: In both blood and tumor samples, malignant tumors were reported to have significantly higher TCR beta diversity than benign nodules.

CDR1 GTSNPN and CDR2 SVGIG are derived from the germline V gene (reference sequence). V was cut back by 0 bases and J by 2 bases, leaving a gap of 5 bases between them. Inclusive of the bounding cysteine and phenylalanine, the CDR3 is 13 residues long. Kept here is only the CDR3 DNA, which spans 39 bases and is read in frame from base 1. In the case of this clone: The specificity of this receptor is unknown. Per-nucleotide qualities are absent, and no much larger clonotype sits a single base away.

The library was produced with PCR. TCRdb names Illumina HiSeq 4000 as the instrument used. High-throughput sequencing was used to profile the CDR3 region of the TCR beta-chain in every patient. Processing in the source paper ran as follows. A classifier to discriminate distant-metastatic papillary thyroid cancer patients was built from CDR3 differences across clinicopathological groups. Repertoire diversity was assessed with the Shannon index, and tumor-blood repertoire similarity with the Morisita-Horn index. The raw public reads went through TCRdb reprocessing: fastp at Q25, MiXCR clone calling, in-frame beta chains kept. These V and J calls rely on TCRdb rather than the paper's analysis. Within this sample are several thousand clones, with over 12% of them counted one time only. The top ten constitute 5.7% of the sample. No patient had received any treatment before thyroid surgery. Using T-cell receptor beta sequencing, the researchers looked back retrospectively at clinical samples from patients, gathered between the early 2010s and the late 2010s.

This sequence originates from a female donor with papillary thyroid cancer or a benign thyroid nodule (not recorded which). Some clones in this sample may be carry-over from other donors' samples. The sequence is built from TRBV30 and TRBJ1-5, with TRBD1 tentatively as D gene (5 bases match). The sequenced sample consisted of blood. The bases read TGTGCCTGGAGTGTACAGGGCAATCAGCCCCAGCATTTT. This translates into CAWSVQGNQPQHF.